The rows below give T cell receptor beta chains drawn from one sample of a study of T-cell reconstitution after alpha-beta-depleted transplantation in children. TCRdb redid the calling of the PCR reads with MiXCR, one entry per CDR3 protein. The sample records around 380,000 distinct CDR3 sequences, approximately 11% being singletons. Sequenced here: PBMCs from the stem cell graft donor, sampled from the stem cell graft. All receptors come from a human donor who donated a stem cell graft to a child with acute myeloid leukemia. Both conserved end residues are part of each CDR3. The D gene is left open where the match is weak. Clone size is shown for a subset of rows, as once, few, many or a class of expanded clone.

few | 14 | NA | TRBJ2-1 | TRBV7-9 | TGTGCCAGCAGCTACCCGGGAGCCCCTAATGAGCAGTTCTTC | CASSYPGAPNEQFF
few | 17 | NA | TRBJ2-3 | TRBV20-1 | TGCAGTGCTATTCCCCTGGGGCTAGCGCTTCGCACAGATACGCAGTATTTT | CSAIPLGLALRTDTQYF
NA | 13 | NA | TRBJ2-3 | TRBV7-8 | TGTGCCAGCAGCCTCCGGACCGGAGATGCGCAGTATTTT | CASSLRTGDAQYF
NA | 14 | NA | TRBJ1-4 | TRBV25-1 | TGTGCCAGCAGTGATGGGGAGAGGGGTGAAAAACTGTTTTTT | CASSDGERGEKLFF
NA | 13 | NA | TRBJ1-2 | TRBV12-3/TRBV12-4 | TGTGCCAGCAGTTTAGGGGGGTACTCTGGCTACACCTTC | CASSLGGYSGYTF
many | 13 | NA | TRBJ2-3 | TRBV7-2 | TGTGCCAGCAGCGCTGGTCCAGCAGATACGCAGTATTTT | CASSAGPADTQYF
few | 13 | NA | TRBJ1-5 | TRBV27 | TGTGCCAGCAGTTGGCAGGGAGTTCAGCCCCAGCATTTT | CASSWQGVQPQHF
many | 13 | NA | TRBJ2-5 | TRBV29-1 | TGCAGCGTTGTGGACGGAGAACAAGAGACCCAGTACTTC | CSVVDGEQETQYF
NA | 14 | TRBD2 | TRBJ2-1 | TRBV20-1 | TGCAGTGCAGGGGGACTAGCGGGAGCCGGGGAGCAGTTCTTC | CSAGGLAGAGEQFF
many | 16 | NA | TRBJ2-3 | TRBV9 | TGTGCCAGCAGCGTTTCAGGGCAGGGGAAAACAGATACGCAGTATTTT | CASSVSGQGKTDTQYF
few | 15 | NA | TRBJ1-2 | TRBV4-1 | TGCGCCAGCAGCCAAGAAAATTTAGGGGGATATGGCTACACCTTC | CASSQENLGGYGYTF
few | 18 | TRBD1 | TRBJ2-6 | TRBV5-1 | TGCGCCAGCAGCGTAGGGGACAGGGCGACCTCTGGGGCCAACGTCCTGACTTTC | CASSVGDRATSGANVLTF
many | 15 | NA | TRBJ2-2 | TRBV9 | TGTGCCAGCAGCGTAGGGGACTGGAACACCGGGGAGCTGTTTTTT | CASSVGDWNTGELFF
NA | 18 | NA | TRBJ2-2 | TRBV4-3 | TGCGCCAGCAGCCAAGATCCCCCGGGGGCTGCAAACACCGGGGAGCTGTTTTTT | CASSQDPPGAANTGELFF
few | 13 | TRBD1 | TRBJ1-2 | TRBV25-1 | TGTGCCAGCAGTGAAGGAAACAGGGGTGGCTACACCTTC | CASSEGNRGGYTF
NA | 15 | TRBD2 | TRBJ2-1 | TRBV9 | TGTGCCAGCAGCGTAGATGGAGCGGGAGACAATGAGCAGTTCTTC | CASSVDGAGDNEQFF
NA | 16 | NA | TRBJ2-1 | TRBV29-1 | TGCAGCGTTGAAGATTCGAGGGACACATCCTACAATGAGCAGTTCTTC | CSVEDSRDTSYNEQFF
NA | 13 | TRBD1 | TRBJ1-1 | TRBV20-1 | TGCAGTGCTAGTTTCAGGGGGAGAACTGAAGCTTTCTTT | CSASFRGRTEAFF
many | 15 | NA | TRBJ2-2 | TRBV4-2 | TGTGCCAGCAGCCAAGAACGGGTTCAACCCGGGGAGCTGTTTTTT | CASSQERVQPGELFF
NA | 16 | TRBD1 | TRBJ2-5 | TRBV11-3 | TGTGCCAGCAGCCCGGGACAGGACTTAGGAAAAGAGACCCAGTACTTC | CASSPGQDLGKETQYF
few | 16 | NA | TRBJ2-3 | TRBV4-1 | TGCGCCAGCAGCCAAGAAACAGGGAGTAGCACAGATACGCAGTATTTT | CASSQETGSSTDTQYF
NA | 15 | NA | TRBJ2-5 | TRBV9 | TGTGCCAGCAGCGTAGTTCCGGGGCTGTGGGAGACCCAGTACTTC | CASSVVPGLWETQYF
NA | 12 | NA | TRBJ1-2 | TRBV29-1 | TGCAGCGTCATCACAGGATTCACTGGCTACACCTTC | CSVITGFTGYTF
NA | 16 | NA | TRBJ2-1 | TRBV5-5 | TGTGCCAGCAGCTTGGAAGGTAGCGGACTGTACAATGAGCAGTTCTTC | CASSLEGSGLYNEQFF
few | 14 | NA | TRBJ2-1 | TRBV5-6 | TGTGCCAGCAGCCCTCGCAGACGGGAAAGTGAGCAGTTCTTC | CASSPRRRESEQFF
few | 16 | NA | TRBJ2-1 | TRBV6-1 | TGTGCCAGCAGTGGGGGGACCACGAGCTCCTACAATGAGCAGTTCTTC | CASSGGTTSSYNEQFF